The 5 T cell receptor beta chains below come from one sample, sequenced in a study of blood T cell repertoires in COVID-19 (dated by TCRdb to the early 2020s). The library was made by the immunoSEQ multiplex PCR assay. This immuneACCESS table, as held by TCRdb, lists in-frame sequences with V and J called but not all clones. Of the missing ones, under half trace to an unresolved V gene in checked studies; the others have no known cause. Recorded for this sample are roughly 300,000 clones; 87% of them occurred a single time. Around 7.8% of the sample is taken by the ten largest. The sample comprised peripheral blood. Receptors were obtained from a woman in her forties or fifties who had recovered from COVID-19.

This clone was seen a single time. The chain has TRBV12-3 or TRBV12-4 and TRBJ2-3; D is uncertain. With 6 bases removed from V and 6 bases from J, the gap between germline ends came to 13 bases. CDR3 length equals 13 residues. The CDR3 spells CASSLTRRDTQYF. The CDR3 DNA reads TGTGCCAGCAGCCTTACTCGCCGGGATACGCAGTATTTT.

This chain connects TRBV5-4 to TRBJ2-1; 8 bases fit TRBD1. The CDR3 is 17 amino acids. The J segment lost 2 bases and the V segment lost 2 bases, leaving 9 bases of the junction unmatched. CDR1 SGHNT and CDR2 YYREEE come from the germline V gene (reference sequence). The CDR3 sequence is CASSLGAGQGAYNEQFF. The CDR3 nucleotides are TGTGCCAGCAGCTTAGGGGCAGGACAGGGCGCCTACAATGAGCAGTTCTTC.

The J gene is TRBJ1-5, the V gene TRBV20-1; no reliable D call. Trimming pared 5 bases from V and 5 bases from J, leaving 7 bases between. Germline CDR1 and CDR2: DFQATT and SNEGSKA (reference sequence). This CDR3 is built from 11 residues. The CDR3 DNA follows: TGCAGTGCTTCAGAAGATCAGCCCCAGCATTTT. Translation gives CSASEDQPQHF.

The V call is TRBV6-5, the J call TRBJ1-1; no clear D gene. Germline V lookup: CDR1 MNHEY, CDR2 SVGAGI. CDR3 length equals 14 residues. The ends were cut back, 6 bases at V and 0 bases at J, with 11 bases in the middle. DNA of the CDR3: TGTGCCAGCAGAATTGTCGGTATGAACACTGAAGCTTTCTTT. The encoded protein is CASRIVGMNTEAFF.

This chain joins TRBV9 and TRBJ2-1; TRBD1 agrees at 9 bases. The length of the CDR3 is 17 residues. Looked up from germline, CDR1 is SGDLS and CDR2 is YYNGEE. J was trimmed by 0 bases and V by 0 bases; bases with no gene match: 4. The CDR3: CASSVAKQGASYNEQFF. The DNA for the CDR3 is TGTGCCAGCAGCGTAGCCAAACAGGGGGCCTCCTACAATGAGCAGTTCTTC.